Presented here are 18 T cell receptor beta chains from one specimen sequenced in a study of OX40 agonist ivuxolimab in advanced cancers. Sequencing was performed with immunoSEQ multiplex PCR; in TCRdb, only in-frame clones are kept and a portion is missing. The data contain 60,000 to 90,000 clones, 87% of them seen just once; the ten biggest clones take up 5.5% to 8%. Sample: CD4+ or CD8+ T cells sorted from blood, taken in a trial of the OX40 agonist ivuxolimab. These receptors all stem from an adult with an advanced solid tumor such as melanoma, head and neck, liver or kidney cancer.

The V gene is TRBV7-2, the J gene TRBJ2-1; TRBD2 agrees at 10 bases. The CDR3 is made up of 15 amino acids. Germline loops: CDR1 SGHTA, CDR2 FQGNSA. Trimming took 3 bases from V and 6 from J; bases not matched to a gene: 5. The CDR3 loop reads CASSFLAGVGNEQFF. The CDR3 region has the DNA TGTGCCAGCAGCTTTCTAGCGGGGGTAGGCAATGAGCAGTTCTTC.

V gene TRBV7-2 combines with J gene TRBJ1-3; the D gene is possibly TRBD1 (5 bases). Germline CDR1 and CDR2: SGHTA and FQGNSA. The ends were cut back, 2 bases at V and 1 base at J, with 9 bases in the middle. This CDR3 spans 15 amino acids. Written as DNA, the CDR3 is TGTGCCAGCAGCTTATCAGGGTCATCTGGAAACACCATATATTTT. Translated, it gives CASSLSGSSGNTIYF.

CDR3 protein: CASSLAASGTGELFF. The CDR3 bases are TGCGCCAGCAGCTTGGCTGCCTCGGGCACCGGGGAGCTGTTTTTT. The genes are TRBV5-1 and TRBJ2-2; D remains unclear. Germline-derived CDR1 and CDR2 are SGHRS and YFSETQ. The CDR3 covers 15 residues. Trimming removed 0 bases at V and 4 bases at J, with 10 bases between.

V and J are TRBV11-3 and TRBJ2-3; 7 nucleotides line up with TRBD2. V was clipped by 3 bases and J by 2 bases; unmatched bases: 5. Germline V gives CDR1 SGHNT, CDR2 YENEEA. The CDR3 consists of 15 residues. CDR3 bases: TGTGCCAGCAGCTTCGCGGGAGCCCCCACAGATACGCAGTATTTT. Translation: CASSFAGAPTDTQYF.

This chain joins TRBV28 and TRBJ1-2; no firm D call. CDR3 length: 18 amino acids. Deletions cut 2 bases from V and 4 bases from J, with 23 bases between. Germline V CDR1 and CDR2: MDHEN, SYDVKM. CDR3 loop: CASSLGIPVQWGSYGYTF. In nucleotides, the CDR3 is TGTGCCAGCAGTTTAGGAATCCCTGTCCAGTGGGGTTCCTATGGCTACACCTTC.

The chain joins TRBV7-8 to TRBJ1-2, with 7 bases that match TRBD1. The V gene's germline CDR1 is SGHVS and CDR2 FQNEAQ. The CDR3 length is 13 residues. The J segment lost 4 bases and the V segment lost 5 bases, leaving 4 bases of the junction unmatched. The CDR3 region has the DNA TGTGCCAGCAGCACCAGGGGGATCTATGGCTACACCTTC. Protein: CASSTRGIYGYTF.

The table lists this clone with a few counts. The chain carries TRBV7-3 and TRBJ2-1; 8 bases fit TRBD2. V was clipped by 5 bases and J by 9 bases; unmatched bases: 9. This CDR3 is 14 amino acids long. Germline V gives CDR1 SGHTA, CDR2 FQGTGA. CDR3 sequence (DNA): TGTGCCAGCAGCCCCCAGACTAGCGTTGGTGAGCAGTTCTTC. Encoded protein: CASSPQTSVGEQFF.

This chain connects TRBV6-6 to TRBJ2-2; D could derive from TRBD1 or TRBD2 (5 bases each). This CDR3 is 14 amino acids long. CDR1 and CDR2 (germline): MNHNY, SVGAGI (reference sequence). V was pared by 4 bases and J by 3 bases, with 9 bases between. DNA of the CDR3: TGTGCCAGCAGTTCGGGACCGGACACCGGGGAGCTGTTTTTT. Translation: CASSSGPDTGELFF.

The chain combines TRBV28 with TRBJ2-7; TRBD1 matches at 8 bases. This CDR3 has 14 residues. CDR1 is MDHEN and CDR2 is SYDVKM in the germline V gene. J was trimmed by 2 bases and V by 5 bases; bases with no gene match: 5. CDR3 sequence reads: CASSVTGDPYEQYF. Written as DNA, the CDR3 is TGTGCCAGCAGTGTGACAGGGGATCCCTACGAGCAGTACTTC.

The CDR3 nucleotides read TGTGCCAGTAGTATAACTAGCGGGCGTGTCACAGATACGCAGTATTTT. Protein sequence: CASSITSGRVTDTQYF. The chain is built from TRBV19 and TRBJ2-3; 9 bases line up with TRBD2. CDR1 and CDR2 from the germline V gene are LNHDA and SQIVND (reference sequence). CDR3 length equals 16 residues. Losses at the gene ends were 2 bases for V and 2 bases for J; bases not matched to a gene: 5.

The chain recombines TRBV30 with TRBJ1-5; weak D call: TRBD1 (5 bases). Germline CDR1 and CDR2: GTSNPN and SVGIG (reference sequence). The CDR3 runs to 15 residues. Between the trimmed V and J ends, which lost 4 bases and 4 bases, there was a span of 17 bases. CDR3 coding DNA: TGTGCCTGGACCCCAAGGGGCAGGTCAAATCAGCCCCAGCATTTT. Encoded protein: CAWTPRGRSNQPQHF.

The rearrangement uses TRBV9 and TRBJ2-3, with 9 bases that match TRBD2. Germline CDR1 reads SGDLS; CDR2 reads YYNGEE. CDR3 length: 14 amino acids. V shed 0 bases, J shed 11 bases, and the junction held 7 bases outside the gene matches. Here the CDR3 reads CASSVEPSGKGQYF. The CDR3 nucleotides read TGTGCCAGCAGCGTAGAGCCTAGCGGGAAGGGGCAGTATTTT. The whole variable domain, remainder taken from reference TRBV9 and TRBJ2-3, is DSGVTQTPKHLITATGQRVTLRCSPRSGDLSVYWYQQSLDQGLQFLIQYYNGEERAKGNILERFSAQQFPDLHSELNLSSLELGDSALYFCASSVEPSGKGQYFGPGTRLTVL.

CDR3: CASRATGLAKNIQYF. The CDR3, as DNA: TGTGCCAGCAGGGCGACAGGGCTAGCCAAAAACATTCAGTACTTC. This rearrangement joins TRBV27 to TRBJ2-4, with TRBD1 identical over 7 bases. Per the germline V gene, CDR1 is MNHEY and CDR2 is SMNVEV (reference sequence). V lost 6 bases, J lost 0 bases, and 5 bases stayed unmatched. The CDR3 sequence is 15 residues long.

This rearrangement joins TRBV7-9 to TRBJ2-3, with D perhaps being TRBD1 or TRBD2 (5 bases each). The ends were cut back, 3 bases at V and 9 bases at J, with 13 bases in the middle. The germline CDR1 and CDR2 sequences are SEHNR and FQNEAQ (reference sequence). The CDR3 spans 13 residues. The CDR3 nucleotides are TGTGCCAGCAGCTTGGGGACCTCTCGCACGCAGTATTTT. Protein sequence: CASSLGTSRTQYF.

The chain has TRBV5-6 and TRBJ1-2; 8 nucleotides agree with TRBD1. Per germline, CDR1 SGHDT and CDR2 YYEEEE. This CDR3 spans 14 amino acids. V lost 5 bases and J lost 8; bases outside the gene matches: 11. The CDR3 is CASRGPGQAGGYTF. CDR3 coding DNA: TGTGCCAGCAGGGGCCCGGGACAGGCGGGGGGCTACACCTTC.

This clone came up once. The rearrangement links TRBV5-6 to TRBJ1-1; weak D call: TRBD1 (5 bases). Germline assignment: CDR1 SGHDT and CDR2 YYEEEE. V was clipped by 4 bases and J by 4 bases, with 20 bases between them. CDR3 length: 16 amino acids. As DNA, the CDR3 is TGTGCCAGCAGCATACGAACTGGGGCGGGTGGCACTGAAGCTTTCTTT. Amino acids: CASSIRTGAGGTEAFF.

V gene TRBV6-1 combines with J gene TRBJ2-7; 8 nucleotides align to TRBD1. V shed 2 bases, J shed 5 bases, and the junction held 8 bases outside the gene matches. The length of the CDR3 is 15 residues. CDR1 MNHNS and CDR2 SASEGT come from the germline V gene. CDR3: CASSERRQGSHEQYF. The CDR3, as DNA: TGTGCCAGCAGTGAAAGGAGACAGGGGAGCCACGAGCAGTACTTC.

The table lists this clone with a few counts. This rearrangement joins TRBV4-3 to TRBJ1-3, with 11 bases matching TRBD1. CDR3 length: 15 amino acids. Per the germline V gene, CDR1 is LGHNA and CDR2 is YSLEER. After removal of 3 bases from V and 4 bases from J, the junction contained 2 bases not matched to a gene. The CDR3 is CASSQDRGPGNTIYF. Here the CDR3 DNA reads TGCGCCAGCAGCCAGGACAGGGGGCCGGGAAACACCATATATTTT.